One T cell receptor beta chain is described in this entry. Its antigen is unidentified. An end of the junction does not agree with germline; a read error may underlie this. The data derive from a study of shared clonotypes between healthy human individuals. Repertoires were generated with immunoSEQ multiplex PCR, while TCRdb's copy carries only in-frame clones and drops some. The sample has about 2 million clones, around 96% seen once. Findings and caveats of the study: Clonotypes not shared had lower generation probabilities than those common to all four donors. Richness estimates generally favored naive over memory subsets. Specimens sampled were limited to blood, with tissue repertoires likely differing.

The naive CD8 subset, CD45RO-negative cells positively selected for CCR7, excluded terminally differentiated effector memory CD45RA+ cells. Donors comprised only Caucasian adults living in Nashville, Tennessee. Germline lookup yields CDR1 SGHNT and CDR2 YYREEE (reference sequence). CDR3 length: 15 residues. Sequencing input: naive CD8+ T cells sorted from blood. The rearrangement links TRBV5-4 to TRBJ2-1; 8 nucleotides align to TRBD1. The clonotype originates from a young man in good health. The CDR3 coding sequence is TGTGCCAGCAGATTGGACAGGGACTTCTACAATGAGCAGTTCTTC. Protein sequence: CASRLDRDFYNEQFF.